These 3 T cell receptor beta chains were sequenced from one sample in a study of beta chain features in type 1 diabetes. The study, taken as a whole, reports: Moderately but significantly shorter TCRB CDR3s were found in Type 1 diabetes patients in all four CD4+ subsets.

Sequencing targeted expressed TCRB transcripts, as all isolated RNA had been reverse transcribed. The assay was immunoSEQ multiplex PCR, and TCRdb's table has in-frame clones only and misses some. The profile shows more than 550,000 clones, around an eighth of them singletons. For these TCRs, the target antigens are not known. The sequenced sample consisted of naive CD4+ T cells from blood. The receptors were gathered from a young man with type 1 diabetes.

This clone was observed a few times. The chain joins TRBV6-5 to TRBJ2-7; possible D gene TRBD1, 6 bases. V was clipped by 4 bases and J by 6 bases, with 19 bases between them. Germline loops: CDR1 MNHEY, CDR2 SVGAGI. There are 15 residues in the CDR3. CDR3 residues: CASSFAPGAPSEQYF. CDR3 nucleotide sequence: TGTGCCAGCAGTTTCGCCCCAGGGGCGCCGAGCGAGCAGTACTTC.

Only a few counts were recorded for this clone. This CDR3 is CASSPRAPRGNEKLFF. CDR3 in DNA: TGTGCCAGCTCACCACGGGCTCCTAGGGGGAATGAAAAACTGTTTTTT. This chain connects TRBV18 to TRBJ1-4; a weak D match, TRBD1 (6 bases). The CDR3 has 16 residues. In germline, CDR1 is KGHSH, CDR2 LQKENI. V lost 1 base and J 5 bases, leaving 14 bases between the germline ends.

The table lists this clone with a few counts. The chain couples TRBV7-2 to TRBJ1-4; D is ambiguous. This CDR3 contains 14 residues. Trimming shortened V by 0 bases and J by 4 bases, and 6 bases separated the two germline ends. The germline CDR1 and CDR2 sequences are SGHTA and FQGNSA. CDR3 sequence: CASSLAQHNEKLFF. CDR3 sequence (DNA): TGTGCCAGCAGCTTAGCACAGCATAATGAAAAACTGTTTTTT. The full variable domain, in which reference TRBV7-2 and TRBJ1-4 provide the parts outside the CDR3, is GAGVSQSPSNKVTEKGKDVELRCDPISGHTALYWYRQSLGQGLEFLIYFQGNSAPDKSGLPSDRFSAERTGGSVSTLTIQRTQQEDSAVYLCASSLAQHNEKLFFGSGTQLSVL.